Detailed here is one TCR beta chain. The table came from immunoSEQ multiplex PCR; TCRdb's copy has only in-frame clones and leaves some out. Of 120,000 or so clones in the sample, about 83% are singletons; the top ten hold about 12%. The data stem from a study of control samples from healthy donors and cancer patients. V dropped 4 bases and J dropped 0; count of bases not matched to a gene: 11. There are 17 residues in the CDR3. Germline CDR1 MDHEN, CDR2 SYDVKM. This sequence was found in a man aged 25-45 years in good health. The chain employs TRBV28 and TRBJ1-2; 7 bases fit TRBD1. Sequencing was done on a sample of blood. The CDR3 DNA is TGTGCCAGCAGTTCCCCGGGACAGAATTGGGCTAACTATGGCTACACCTTC. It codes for CASSSPGQNWANYGYTF.